The 3 T cell receptor beta chains in this list originate from one sample, sequenced in a study of blood T cell repertoires in COVID-19 (dated by TCRdb to about 2020). Preparation of the library involved the immunoSEQ multiplex PCR assay. TCRdb took this table from immuneACCESS and kept in-frame rearrangements with V and J called. Such tables lack part of the clones; where checked against another copy, unresolved V genes explain under half of the gap, and the rest is unexplained. The sample contains tens of thousands of clones, less than 85% of them found a single time. Together, the top ten hold 15% to 20% of the sample. Sequencing used peripheral blood. Receptors originate from a woman of 80 years or more with acute or convalescent COVID-19.

This clone was counted only a few times. The CDR3 sequence is CASSHFQGRLYEQYF. The CDR3 region has the DNA TGTGCCAGCAGCCATTTCCAGGGGCGCTTATACGAGCAGTACTTC. This chain connects TRBV7-8 to TRBJ2-7, with D possibly matching TRBD1 (6 bases). The germline CDR1 and CDR2 sequences are SGHVS and FQNEAQ. The V end was cut by 5 bases, the J end by 4 bases, with 18 bases between. The CDR3 runs 15 residues. Complete variable domain (other parts from reference TRBV7-8 and TRBJ2-7): GAGVSQSPRYKVAKRGQDVALRCDPISGHVSLFWYQQALGQGPEFLTYFQNEAQLDKSGLPSDRFFAERPEGSVSTLKIQRTQQEDSAVYLCASSHFQGRLYEQYFGPGTRLTVT.

The chain joins TRBV15 to TRBJ1-5; possibly TRBD1 for D (5 bases). The V end lost 0 bases, the J end lost 5 bases, and 11 bases lay between the germline ends. The CDR3 is 15 amino acids. Per the germline V gene, CDR1 is LNHNV and CDR2 is YYDKDF (reference sequence). CDR3 sequence reads: CATSREDTNYQPQHF. In DNA form, the CDR3 reads TGTGCCACCAGCAGAGAGGACACTAACTATCAGCCCCAGCATTTT. The full variable domain, rest sourced from reference TRBV15 and TRBJ1-5, is DAMVIQNPRYQVTQFGKPVTLSCSQTLNHNVMYWYQQKSSQAPKLLFHYYDKDFNNEADTPDNFQSRRPNTSFCFLDIRSPGLGDTAMYLCATSREDTNYQPQHFGDGTRLSIL.

The chain couples TRBV19 to TRBJ2-2; 10 nucleotides agree with TRBD1. CDR1 LNHDA and CDR2 SQIVND come from the germline V gene (reference sequence). The CDR3 covers 14 residues. With V trimmed by 9 bases and J by 4 bases, 5 bases remained unmatched. Here the CDR3 DNA reads TGTGCCAGCCGGGACAGGGGAAGCACCGGGGAGCTGTTTTTT. This sequence encodes CASRDRGSTGELFF.